A single TCR beta chain is shown here with its context. Its specificity is not known. This sample was taken from a study of identical twins. MiXCR, run by TCRdb on the 5' RACE reads, gives a single entry per CDR3 protein. The sample shows 690,000 or so distinct CDR3 sequences, over 8.5% of them seen only once. Germline V lookup: CDR1 MNHEY, CDR2 SVGEGT. Losses at the gene ends were 9 bases for V and 9 bases for J; bases not matched to a gene: 10. The CDR3 consists of 14 residues. Notes on the study in general: Twins shared beta out-of-frame sequences in excess, but this excess was weaker. Models underpredicted monozygotic twin sharing of out-of-frame TCR alpha. With abundant cord blood beta clonotypes, insertions were fewer; memory repertoires showed no such pattern.

These sequences were also reported in another study, on yellow fever vaccine responses in identical twins. That publication notes: Reports say the vaccine T cell response in twins looked partly convergent and partly personalized.

Specimen: PBMCs. V and J are TRBV6-2 or TRBV6-3 and TRBJ2-1; 11 bases agree with TRBD2. The TCR originated in a woman under 30 in good health. Here the CDR3 reads CASGLAGGLGEQFF. CDR3 DNA: TGTGCCAGTGGGCTAGCGGGGGGCCTCGGTGAGCAGTTCTTC.